This entry describes one T cell receptor (beta chain). Its specificity is not known. This entry belongs to a study of T cell responses to AZD1222 COVID-19 vaccine. Germline V gene data show CDR1 as SGHTA and CDR2 as FQGNSA. The CDR3 has 14 residues. V dropped 7 bases and J dropped 0; count of bases not matched to a gene: 3. Profiling relied on immunoSEQ multiplex PCR, and the TCRdb table lists in-frame clones only, not all of them. The sample holds over 150,000 clones, just over 90% seen once. The study's findings and limits: At study baseline, merely six AZD1222 recipients were seropositive. Clonal diversity was possibly underestimated; the donors were predominantly white British and more often female. Reports say nearly half of spike-specific TCRs go after unmutated variant regions. Spike regions recognized by vaccine-associated CD4 TCRs spanned the protein, led by 160-218 and 743-854.

The rearrangement uses TRBV7-2 and TRBJ2-3; 8 bases are a match to TRBD1. The TCR was taken from an adult in good health. Specimen: peripheral blood, collected on day 0 of MenACWY control vaccination. CDR3 DNA sequence: TGTGCCAGCACCAGGACAGGGAGCACAGATACGCAGTATTTT. This encodes CASTRTGSTDTQYF.